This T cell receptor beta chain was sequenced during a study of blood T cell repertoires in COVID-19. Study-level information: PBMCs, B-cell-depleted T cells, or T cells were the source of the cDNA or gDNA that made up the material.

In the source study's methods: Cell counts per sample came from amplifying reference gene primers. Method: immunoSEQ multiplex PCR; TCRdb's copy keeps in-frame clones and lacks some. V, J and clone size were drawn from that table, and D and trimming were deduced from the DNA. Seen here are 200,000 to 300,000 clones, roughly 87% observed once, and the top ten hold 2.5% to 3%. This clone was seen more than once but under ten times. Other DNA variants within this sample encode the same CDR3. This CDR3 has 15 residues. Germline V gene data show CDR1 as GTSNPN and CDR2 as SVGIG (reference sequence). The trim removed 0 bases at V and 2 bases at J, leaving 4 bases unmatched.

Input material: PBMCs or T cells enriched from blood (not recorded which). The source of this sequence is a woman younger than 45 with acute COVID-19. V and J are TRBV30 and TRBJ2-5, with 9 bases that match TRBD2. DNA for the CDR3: TGTGCCTGGAGTGTAGGTACTAGCGGGCAAGAGACCCAGTACTTC. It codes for CAWSVGTSGQETQYF.